The 25 T cell receptor beta chains listed next were all sequenced from one sample in a study of blood T cell repertoires in COVID-19. Measured with immunoSEQ multiplex PCR; TCRdb has only the in-frame clones, and not every one. There are around 63,000 clones in the sample; more than 60% occur only once, and roughly 18% lies in the top ten. The sequencing sample was made of peripheral blood. The source is a woman between 50 and 59 years old with active or convalescent COVID-19.

The chain recombines TRBV21-1 with TRBJ2-2; the D segment call TRBD1 is taken from the table without a DNA check. TRBV21-1 is annotated as a pseudogene. This CDR3 is 16 amino acids long. The CDR3 sequence is CASSKDLGPNTGELFF. DNA of the CDR3: TGTGCCAGCAGCAAAGACTTGGGCCCGAACACCGGGGAGCTGTTTTTT.

Sample share makes this clone medium-sized (0.01 to 0.1%). V and J are TRBV2 and TRBJ1-2; D is ambiguous. The germline gives CDR1 SNHLY, CDR2 FYNNEI. Trimming cost V 4 bases and J 2 bases, with 8 bases left between them. The CDR3 is 13 amino acids. The CDR3 here is CASSAELNYGYTF. The CDR3 DNA reads as TGTGCCAGCAGTGCCGAGCTGAACTATGGCTACACCTTC.

The V call is TRBV7-7, the J call TRBJ2-1; D might be TRBD2 (6 bases). The CDR3 runs to 16 residues. Trimming removed 5 bases at V and 6 bases at J, with 20 bases between. Germline V CDR1 and CDR2: SSHAT, FNYEAQ (reference sequence). Written as DNA, the CDR3 is TGTGCCAGCAGCCCCGGGACTTCCCTCCGTGGCAATGAGCAGTTCTTC. This encodes CASSPGTSLRGNEQFF.

The genes are TRBV5-1 and TRBJ2-1, with 10 bases identical to TRBD2. Germline values: CDR1 SGHRS, CDR2 YFSETQ. This CDR3 has 16 residues. V lost 0 bases to trimming and J lost 3 bases; unmatched junction nucleotides: 3. CDR3 loop: CASSLAASGGYNEQFF. CDR3 sequence (DNA): TGCGCCAGCAGCTTGGCGGCTAGCGGGGGCTACAATGAGCAGTTCTTC.

In its sample, this clone was seen a few times. V and J are TRBV30 and TRBJ1-2, with 8 bases lining up with TRBD1. The V segment lost 2 bases and the J segment 2 bases; nucleotides outside the gene matches: 4. The CDR3 totals 14 residues. Looked up from germline, CDR1 is GTSNPN and CDR2 is SVGIG (reference sequence). CDR3 DNA: TGTGCCTGGAGTAAAGGACAGGGCAACTATGGCTACACCTTC. Its protein is CAWSKGQGNYGYTF. Together with reference TRBV30 and TRBJ1-2, the CDR3 gives the full variable domain: SQTIHQWPATLVQPVGSPLSLECTVEGTSNPNLYWYRQAAGRGLQLLFYSVGIGQISSEVPQNLSASRPQDRQFILSSKKLLLSDSGFYLCAWSKGQGNYGYTFGSGTRLTVV.

The chain recombines TRBV29-1 with TRBJ2-7; 7 bases agree with TRBD1. Germline CDR1 is SQVTM and CDR2 is ANQGSEA. V lost 6 bases and J lost 9; bases outside the gene matches: 14. The CDR3 length is 13 residues. As DNA, the CDR3 is TGCAGCGTGCGAAATGGACAGGAGACCTCGCAGTACTTC. Protein product: CSVRNGQETSQYF.

This sequence joins TRBV19 and TRBJ2-7, with 11 bases identical to TRBD2. The CDR3 is made up of 18 amino acids. CDR1 and CDR2 (germline): LNHDA, SQIVND (reference sequence). V gave up 6 bases and J gave up 0 bases; unmatched junction bases: 13. CDR3 in amino acids: CASSPGLAARRSSYEQYF. CDR3 nucleotide sequence: TGTGCCAGTAGCCCGGGACTAGCGGCTCGAAGGAGCTCCTACGAGCAGTACTTC.

The genes are TRBV5-1 and TRBJ2-3, with 9 bases aligning to TRBD2. This CDR3 is 15 amino acids long. V lost 4 bases to trimming and J lost 4 bases; unmatched junction nucleotides: 7. Per the germline V gene, CDR1 is SGHRS and CDR2 is YFSETQ. The CDR3 coding sequence is TGCGCCAGCAGCGTAAGCGGGAGGTGGGCAGATACGCAGTATTTT. Encoded protein: CASSVSGRWADTQYF.

CDR3 in amino acids: CASRRGATGDGYTF. The DNA of the CDR3 is TGTGCCAGCCGGAGGGGCGCAACTGGGGATGGCTACACCTTC. V gene TRBV2 combines with J gene TRBJ1-2, with a tentative D call TRBD1 (5 bases). Germline-derived CDR1 and CDR2 are SNHLY and FYNNEI. This CDR3 is 14 amino acids long. V was trimmed by 8 bases and J by 6 bases, leaving 19 bases between them.

This clone was detected a few times. This chain connects TRBV5-4 to TRBJ2-3; TRBD1 matches 8 bases. Looked up from germline, CDR1 is SGHNT and CDR2 is YYREEE (reference sequence). The trim removed 0 bases at V and 5 bases at J, leaving 5 bases unmatched. CDR3 length: 15 amino acids. CDR3 region: CASSLGQGYGDTQYF. In DNA, the CDR3 is TGTGCCAGCAGCTTGGGACAGGGGTACGGAGATACGCAGTATTTT.

The chain uses TRBV7-9 and TRBJ2-7; 7 nucleotides line up with TRBD1. CDR1 SEHNR and CDR2 FQNEAQ come from the germline V gene (reference sequence). The CDR3 extends over 15 amino acids. J lost 2 bases, V lost 4 bases, and 8 bases had no gene match. The DNA of the CDR3 is TGTGCCAGCAGCTCTCCAGACAGGGCCGCCTACGAGCAGTACTTC. It is translated as CASSSPDRAAYEQYF.

The chain links TRBV20-1 to TRBJ2-1, with 7 bases matching TRBD1. The CDR3 contains 14 residues. CDR1 and CDR2 (germline): DFQATT, SNEGSKA (reference sequence). CDR3 region: CSASRNRGYNEQFF. The DNA for the CDR3 is TGCAGCGCGAGTCGGAACAGGGGTTACAATGAGCAGTTCTTC.

This rearrangement joins TRBV11-2 to TRBJ2-1, with D tentatively TRBD2 (6 bases). The ends were cut back, 1 base at V and 7 bases at J, with 14 bases in the middle. This CDR3 contains 15 residues. Germline V CDR1 and CDR2: SGHAT, FQNNGV. As DNA, the CDR3 is TGTGCCAGCAGCTTAGTGGGGGGAGGAATGAATGAGCAGTTCTTC. It codes for CASSLVGGGMNEQFF.

The V gene is TRBV5-4, the J gene TRBJ2-7; 10 bases line up with TRBD1. Germline loops: CDR1 SGHNT, CDR2 YYREEE (reference sequence). This CDR3 is 15 amino acids long. After removal of 4 bases from V and 2 bases from J, the junction contained 6 bases not matched to a gene. The CDR3 sequence: CASSGSGTGAYEQYF. The CDR3 DNA is TGTGCCAGCAGCGGCTCCGGGACAGGGGCCTACGAGCAGTACTTC.

This rearrangement joins TRBV10-3 to TRBJ1-3; 7 bases align to TRBD1. V lost 10 bases, J lost 4 bases, and 10 bases stayed unmatched. The CDR3 runs 14 residues. Germline V gives CDR1 ENHRY, CDR2 SYGVKD. CDR3 region: CASKKGASGNTIYF. The DNA for the CDR3 is TGTGCCAGTAAAAAGGGGGCTTCGGGAAACACCATATATTTT.

The V and J genes are TRBV28 and TRBJ2-2, with 8 bases identical to TRBD1. With 7 bases clipped from V and 3 bases from J, the junction kept 7 bases outside the gene matches. This CDR3 region has 15 residues. Germline V CDR1 and CDR2: MDHEN, SYDVKM. CDR3: CASTLGQAYTGELFF. The CDR3 coding sequence is TGTGCCAGCACCCTGGGACAGGCCTACACCGGGGAGCTGTTTTTT. Full variable domain (rest looked up from reference TRBV28 and TRBJ2-2): DVKVTQSSRYLVKRTGEKVFLECVQDMDHENMFWYRQDPGLGLRLIYFSYDVKMKEKGDIPEGYSVSREKKERFSLILESASTNQTSMYLCASTLGQAYTGELFFGEGSRLTVL.

The chain couples TRBV7-9 to TRBJ2-7; D might be TRBD1 (6 bases). Trimming took 1 base from V and 6 from J, leaving 13 bases between them. This CDR3 is 14 amino acids long. CDR1 and CDR2 (germline): SEHNR, FQNEAQ (reference sequence). CDR3 protein: CASSLGQAWGEQYF. The CDR3 coding sequence is TGTGCCAGCAGCTTAGGACAGGCCTGGGGCGAGCAGTACTTC.

This chain joins TRBV27 and TRBJ2-1; no clear D gene. Trimming took 6 bases from V and 3 from J, leaving 9 bases between them. The CDR3 runs to 13 residues. The germline gives CDR1 MNHEY, CDR2 SMNVEV (reference sequence). The CDR3 DNA reads TGTGCCAGCAGCCACGAGGTCTACAATGAGCAGTTCTTC. Translated, it gives CASSHEVYNEQFF.

In the case of this clone: This CDR3 is also generated by other DNA sequences in the sample. This CDR3 reads CASWSQPNYGYTF. The CDR3 DNA reads as TGTGCCAGCTGGAGCCAGCCTAACTATGGCTACACCTTC. V gene TRBV6-6 combines with J gene TRBJ1-2; D uncertain. Deletions cut 8 bases from V and 0 bases from J, with 10 bases between. The CDR3 sequence is 13 residues long. Germline values: CDR1 MNHNY, CDR2 SVGAGI (reference sequence).

The V and J genes are TRBV30 and TRBJ2-2; D may be TRBD1 (6 bases). Germline assignment: CDR1 GTSNPN and CDR2 SVGIG (reference sequence). V shed 0 bases and J shed 6 bases, with 14 bases lying between them. This CDR3 is 15 amino acids long. The CDR3 DNA reads TGTGCCTGGAGTGTACCTACAGGGCGGGCCGGGGAGCTGTTTTTT. It specifies CAWSVPTGRAGELFF.

The chain couples TRBV6-2 or TRBV6-3 to TRBJ2-4; TRBD2 matches at 13 bases. Per the germline V gene, CDR1 is MNHEY and CDR2 is SVGEGT. The CDR3 contains 18 residues. Germline trimming cut 5 bases from V and 1 base from J; bases unmatched to any gene: 8. The CDR3 reads CASSPTSGRSKAKNIQYF. In nucleotides, the CDR3 is TGTGCCAGCAGTCCGACTAGCGGGAGGAGTAAGGCCAAAAACATTCAGTACTTC.

This sequence joins TRBV7-7 and TRBJ2-2, with D perhaps matching TRBD2 (6 bases). This CDR3 spans 17 amino acids. The germline V gene encodes CDR1 SSHAT and CDR2 FNYEAQ (reference sequence). Trimming took off 1 base at V and 3 bases at J, with 15 bases between the two ends. For the CDR3, the DNA is TGTGCCAGCAGCTTAGATCTTCTTCGGGGGTACACCGGGGAGCTGTTTTTT. Protein sequence: CASSLDLLRGYTGELFF.

V and J are TRBV7-9 and TRBJ2-2; TRBD2 matches at 10 bases. In germline, CDR1 is SEHNR, CDR2 FQNEAQ (reference sequence). This CDR3 region has 16 residues. V shed 4 bases, J shed 3 bases, and the junction held 5 bases outside the gene matches. The CDR3 DNA reads as TGTGCCAGCAGCTCGAGGACTAGCGGTTACACCGGGGAGCTGTTTTTT. Encoded protein: CASSSRTSGYTGELFF.

In this sample, this clone is medium-sized. The rearrangement uses TRBV6-6 and TRBJ2-3, with unresolved D. V dropped 6 bases and J dropped 0 bases, with 16 bases sitting between them. This CDR3 region has 16 residues. The V gene's germline CDR1 is MNHNY and CDR2 SVGAGI (reference sequence). CDR3 region: CASRTAATTSTDTQYF. The CDR3 DNA follows: TGTGCCAGCAGGACCGCAGCCACGACAAGCACAGATACGCAGTATTTT.

The chain uses TRBV30 and TRBJ1-1, with 8 bases lining up with TRBD1. With V trimmed by 6 bases and J by 1 base, 1 base remained unmatched. Germline V gene sequence: CDR1 GTSNPN, CDR2 SVGIG (reference sequence). The CDR3 extends over 12 amino acids. CDR3 in DNA: TGTGCCTGTGACAGGGGGAACACTGAAGCTTTCTTT. It is translated as CACDRGNTEAFF.